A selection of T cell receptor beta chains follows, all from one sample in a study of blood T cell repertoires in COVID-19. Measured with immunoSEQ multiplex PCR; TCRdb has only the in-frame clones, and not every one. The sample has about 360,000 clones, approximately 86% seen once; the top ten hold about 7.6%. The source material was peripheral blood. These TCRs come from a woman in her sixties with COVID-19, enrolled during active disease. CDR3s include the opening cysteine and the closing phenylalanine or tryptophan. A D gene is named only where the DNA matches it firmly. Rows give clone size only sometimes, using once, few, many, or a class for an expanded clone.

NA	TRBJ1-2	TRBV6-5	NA	CASRAGGYGYTF	TGTGCCAGCAGGGCGGGTGGCTATGGCTACACCTTC
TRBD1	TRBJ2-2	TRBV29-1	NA	CSVTRDRNTGELFF	TGCAGCGTGACCCGGGACAGGAACACCGGGGAGCTGTTTTTT
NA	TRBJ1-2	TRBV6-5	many	CASSRGAGVGYGYTF	TGTGCCAGCAGTAGGGGAGCAGGGGTGGGCTATGGCTACACCTTC
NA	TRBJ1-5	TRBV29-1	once	CSTRESNQPQHF	TGCAGCACTCGGGAAAGCAATCAGCCCCAGCATTTT
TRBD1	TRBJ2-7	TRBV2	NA	CASSEGTGDYEQYF	TGTGCCAGCAGCGAGGGGACAGGGGACTACGAGCAGTACTTC
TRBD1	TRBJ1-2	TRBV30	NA	CAWAGQGVGNYGYTF	TGTGCCTGGGCGGGACAGGGGGTGGGTAACTATGGCTACACCTTC
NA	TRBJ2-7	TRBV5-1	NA	CASSPSGGSYEQYF	TGCGCCAGCAGCCCATCAGGGGGGTCCTACGAGCAGTACTTC
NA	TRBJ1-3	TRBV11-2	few	CASSTGWVAGNTIYF	TGTGCCAGCAGCACAGGGTGGGTCGCGGGAAACACCATATATTTT
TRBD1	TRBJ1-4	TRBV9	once	CASSVEGGLNEKLFF	TGTGCCAGCAGCGTAGAAGGGGGCCTTAATGAAAAACTGTTTTTT
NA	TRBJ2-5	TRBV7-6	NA	CASSLGLEETQYF	TGTGCCAGCAGCTTAGGACTAGAAGAGACCCAGTACTTC
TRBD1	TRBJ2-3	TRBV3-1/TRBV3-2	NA	CASSYGQGADTQYF	TGTGCCAGCAGCTACGGACAGGGAGCAGATACGCAGTATTTT
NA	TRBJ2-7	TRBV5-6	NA	CASSFSSPYEQYF	TGTGCCAGCAGCTTTAGCAGCCCGTACGAGCAGTACTTC
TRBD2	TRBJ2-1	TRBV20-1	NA	CSASPLAGNNEQFF	TGCAGTGCTAGTCCTCTAGCGGGCAACAATGAGCAGTTCTTC
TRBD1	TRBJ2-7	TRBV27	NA	CATRGTGGAYEQYF	TGTGCCACTAGAGGGACAGGGGGTGCCTACGAGCAGTACTTC
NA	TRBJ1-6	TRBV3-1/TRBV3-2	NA	CASTPSLDRSSYNSPLHF	TGTGCCAGCACCCCATCCCTCGACAGGAGCTCCTATAATTCACCCCTCCACTTT
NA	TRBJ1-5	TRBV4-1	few	CASSQGATDNQPQHF	TGCGCCAGCAGCCAAGGGGCGACAGATAATCAGCCCCAGCATTTT
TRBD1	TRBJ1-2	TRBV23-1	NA	CASGDRDYYGYTF	TGCGCCAGCGGAGACAGGGATTATTATGGCTACACCTTC
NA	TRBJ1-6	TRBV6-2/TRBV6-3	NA	CASGPWSEGRHF	TGTGCCAGCGGCCCGTGGAGTGAAGGTCGGCACTTT
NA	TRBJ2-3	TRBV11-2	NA	CASTASLTSTDTQYF	TGTGCCAGCACCGCCTCCCTGACTAGCACAGATACGCAGTATTTT
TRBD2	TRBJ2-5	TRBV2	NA	CASTGTSGSRETQYF	TGTGCCAGCACTGGGACTAGCGGGTCTCGGGAGACCCAGTACTTC
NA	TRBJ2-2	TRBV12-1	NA	CASKMNPQGVTGELFF	TGTGCCAGCAAGATGAATCCTCAGGGTGTCACCGGGGAGCTGTTTTTT
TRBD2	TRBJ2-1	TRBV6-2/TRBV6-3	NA	CASSRLAGNEQFF	TGTGCCAGCAGCAGACTAGCGGGCAATGAGCAGTTCTTC
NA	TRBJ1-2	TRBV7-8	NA	CASSLARQSNYGYTF	TGTGCCAGCAGCTTAGCGAGACAATCTAACTATGGCTACACCTTC
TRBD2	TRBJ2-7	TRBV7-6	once	CASSFTSGALNEQYF	TGTGCCAGCAGCTTTACTAGCGGGGCTTTGAACGAGCAGTACTTC
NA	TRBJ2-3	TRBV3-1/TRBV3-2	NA	CASSQVLTDTQYF	TGTGCCAGCAGCCAAGTTCTCACAGATACGCAGTATTTT
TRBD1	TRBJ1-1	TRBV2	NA	CASSVPGGTEAFF	TGTGCCAGCAGTGTTCCAGGGGGCACTGAAGCTTTCTTT
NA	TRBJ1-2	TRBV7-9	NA	CASSFRDNYGYTF	TGTGCCAGCAGCTTCAGGGATAACTATGGCTACACCTTC
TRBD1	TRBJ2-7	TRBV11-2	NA	CASSLRDRGEEQYF	TGTGCCAGCAGCCTTCGGGACAGGGGGGAAGAGCAGTACTTC
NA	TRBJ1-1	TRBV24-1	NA	CATSDRSLNTEAFF	TGTGCCACCAGTGATCGGAGTTTGAACACTGAAGCTTTCTTT
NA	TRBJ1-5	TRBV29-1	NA	CSVETGGGQPQHF	TGCAGCGTTGAAACTGGGGGAGGTCAGCCCCAGCATTTT
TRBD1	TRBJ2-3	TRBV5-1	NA	CASSLNEQGAQYF	TGCGCCAGCAGCTTGAATGAACAGGGGGCGCAGTATTTT
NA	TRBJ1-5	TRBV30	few	CAWSVDTGQPQHF	TGTGCCTGGAGTGTAGATACAGGTCAGCCCCAGCATTTT
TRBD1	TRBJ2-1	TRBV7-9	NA	CASRRDRAYNEQFF	TGTGCCAGCCGCCGGGACAGGGCTTACAATGAGCAGTTCTTC